The TCR beta chain described here comes from a study of identical twins. This clonotype has ten or more counts. Its matching antigen is unknown. V was trimmed by 3 bases and J by 4 bases, leaving 6 bases between them. Germline V gene sequence: CDR1 SQVTM, CDR2 ANQGSEA. This CDR3 has 11 residues. Regarding the study as a whole: Excess sharing between twins was weaker in beta out-of-frame sequences. Cross-sectional statistical analysis was relied on for the conclusions, without the same donors being followed. Fewer insertions were carried by abundant cord blood beta clonotypes, but none was seen in memory repertoires.

Template switching added a universal primer binding site, and final cDNA carried unique molecular identifiers. Via MiXCR, TCRdb re-called the 5' RACE reads, giving one row per CDR3 protein. The repertoire includes approximately 670,000 distinct CDR3 sequences, roughly 6.2% of them detected once, and 1.5% to 2% sits in the top ten. The sample consisted of naive T cells sorted from blood. This TCR was recovered from a man aged 18 to 30 in good health. The genes are TRBV29-1 and TRBJ1-1; D gene ambiguous. The CDR3 DNA follows: TGCAGCGTTGAGTGGGTCACTGAAGCTTTCTTT. Translating it yields CSVEWVTEAFF. Looking up the rest from reference TRBV29-1 and TRBJ1-1 gives the full variable domain: SAVISQKPSRDICQRGTSLTIQCQVDSQVTMMFWYRQQPGQSLTLIATANQGSEATYESGFVIDKFPISRPNLTFSTLTVSNMSPEDSSIYLCSVEWVTEAFFGQGTRLTVV.